The 20 T cell receptor beta chains reported below all come from one sample, sequenced in a study of TIL therapy for anti-PD-1-resistant metastatic lung cancer (dated by TCRdb to about 2021). TCR beta CDR3 regions were amplified from genomic DNA with the immunoSEQ v3 hsTCRB kit using bias-controlled multiplex PCR. TCRdb provides this immuneACCESS table in a form limited to in-frame rearrangements. Some clones are lacking; in checked studies, under half of them reflect an unresolved V gene, and why the rest are absent is not known. The sample table contains roughly 46,000 clones; only one count was recorded for roughly 85% of them. The ten largest account for 4% to 6% of the sample. What the time point label conveys for this sample: pre-treatment sample, taken before nivolumab and TIL therapy. Source: blood, taken at baseline. These receptors were taken from a person aged 30 to 80 with non-small cell lung cancer.

The gene calls are TRBV2 and TRBJ2-1, with 8 bases that match TRBD2. Trimming removed 4 bases from V and 10 bases from J; junction bases left unmatched: 9. Germline CDR1 and CDR2: SNHLY and FYNNEI. The length of the CDR3 is 14 residues. In nucleotides, the CDR3 is TGTGCCAGCAGTGGAGTAGCGGGGAACCGGGAGCAGTTCTTC. This sequence encodes CASSGVAGNREQFF.

The chain has TRBV5-1 and TRBJ2-3; the D gene could be TRBD1 or TRBD2 (5 bases each). This CDR3 has 14 amino acids. V was trimmed by 3 bases and J by 6 bases, leaving 14 bases between them. Germline V lookup: CDR1 SGHRS, CDR2 YFSETQ. The CDR3 sequence is CASSSGPPSDTQYF. The CDR3 region has the DNA TGCGCCAGCAGCTCGGGACCCCCCAGCGATACGCAGTATTTT.

The chain employs TRBV6-6 and TRBJ2-4; D gene ambiguous. Trimming pared 5 bases from V and 5 bases from J, leaving 19 bases between. The CDR3 covers 16 residues. Germline lookup yields CDR1 MNHNY and CDR2 SVGAGI (reference sequence). The CDR3 region has the DNA TGTGCCAGCAGTCCAGATCTGGGCCCCGCTCAAAACATTCAGTACTTC. It translates to CASSPDLGPAQNIQYF.

This clone is a singleton in its sample. The rearrangement links TRBV7-9 to TRBJ1-1; perhaps TRBD1 as D (6 bases). The V and J ends lost 2 bases and 6 bases respectively, with 13 bases between them. The CDR3 has 14 residues. Germline values: CDR1 SEHNR, CDR2 FQNEAQ (reference sequence). CDR3 bases: TGTGCCAGCAGCTTACCGGGGGCCGGGCCTGAAGCTTTCTTT. It translates to CASSLPGAGPEAFF.

This chain connects TRBV27 to TRBJ2-4; D gene uncertain. The CDR3 length is 13 residues. The V and J ends lost 3 bases and 3 bases respectively, with 6 bases between them. In germline, CDR1 is MNHEY, CDR2 SMNVEV (reference sequence). CDR3 in amino acids: CASSFTGKNIQYF. CDR3 sequence (DNA): TGTGCCAGCAGTTTTACCGGCAAAAACATTCAGTACTTC.

This chain links TRBV19 with TRBJ2-7, with 9 bases aligning to TRBD1. This CDR3 has 20 amino acids. The trim removed 0 bases at V and 3 bases at J, leaving 18 bases unmatched. Germline CDR1 reads LNHDA; CDR2 reads SQIVND (reference sequence). The CDR3 region has the DNA TGTGCCAGTAGTATAGAGTTCCGGACAGGGGCCAGGAATCAATTCTACGAGCAGTACTTC. Translating it yields CASSIEFRTGARNQFYEQYF.

This clone has just one count. The chain recombines TRBV7-9 with TRBJ2-5; no clear D gene. From germline, CDR1 is SEHNR and CDR2 FQNEAQ (reference sequence). This CDR3 has 15 amino acids. V was clipped by 1 base and J by 1 base, with 10 bases between them. Here the CDR3 reads CASSLDGRFQETQYF. The CDR3 nucleotides read TGTGCCAGCAGCTTAGACGGACGGTTCCAAGAGACCCAGTACTTC.

The chain uses TRBV7-9 and TRBJ2-3, with 8 bases identical to TRBD2. This CDR3 is built from 17 residues. The junction had 12 bases not matched to a gene; V was cut back by 4 bases and J by 3 bases. Germline CDR1 and CDR2: SEHNR and FQNEAQ (reference sequence). The CDR3 DNA follows: TGTGCCAGCAGCTCCCCCGCGGGCAGCGGGGGTACAGATACGCAGTATTTT. It yields the protein CASSSPAGSGGTDTQYF.

The genes are TRBV10-3 and TRBJ2-2, with no clear D. V lost 5 bases, J lost 4 bases, and 2 bases lay in between. This CDR3 region has 11 residues. Germline loops: CDR1 ENHRY, CDR2 SYGVKD. CDR3 coding DNA: TGTGCCATCAGTACCACCGGGGAGCTGTTTTTT. This translates into CAISTTGELFF.

As regards this clone: The same CDR3 can be traced to other DNA sequences in this sample. The V gene is TRBV6-1, the J gene TRBJ2-5; 12 bases agree with TRBD2. Per the germline V gene, CDR1 is MNHNS and CDR2 is SASEGT. The CDR3 loop spans 15 amino acids. Trimming at V came to 2 bases and at J to 2 bases, leaving 0 bases not matched to a gene. The CDR3 DNA reads TGTGCCAGCAGTGAACTAGCGGGGGGGCAAGAGACCCAGTACTTC. Amino acids: CASSELAGGQETQYF.

The chain couples TRBV12-3 or TRBV12-4 to TRBJ1-2, with D hard to call. V shed 5 bases and J shed 8 bases, with 12 bases lying between them. The CDR3 has 12 amino acids. CDR3 nucleotide sequence: TGTGCCAGCAGTCCTGGAGGGAGAGGCTACACCTTC. Translation gives CASSPGGRGYTF.

The chain recombines TRBV24-1 with TRBJ2-7, with 8 bases aligning to TRBD1. V lost 4 bases to trimming and J lost 6 bases; unmatched junction nucleotides: 7. Germline V gene sequence: CDR1 KGHDR, CDR2 SFDVKD. This CDR3 region has 14 residues. The CDR3 nucleotides are TGTGCCACCAGTGACGGACAGGGTCTAGGCGAGCAGTACTTC. It specifies CATSDGQGLGEQYF.

The chain is built from TRBV19 and TRBJ1-2; 8 bases line up with TRBD1. The junction had 10 bases not matched to a gene; V was cut back by 5 bases and J by 5 bases. Germline CDR1 LNHDA, CDR2 SQIVND (reference sequence). CDR3 length: 15 residues. CDR3 sequence reads: CASSDPGQAVYGYTF. The DNA for the CDR3 is TGTGCCAGTAGTGATCCGGGACAGGCAGTTTATGGCTACACCTTC.

This sequence joins TRBV5-1 and TRBJ1-1, with 7 bases aligning to TRBD1. The germline V gene has CDR1 SGHRS and CDR2 YFSETQ. The CDR3 extends over 14 amino acids. With 4 bases clipped from V and 3 bases from J, the junction kept 6 bases outside the gene matches. This CDR3 reads CASSLTGRDTEAFF. The CDR3 DNA sequence: TGCGCCAGCAGCCTGACAGGGAGAGACACTGAAGCTTTCTTT.

The V call is TRBV5-8, the J call TRBJ1-2, with D unclear. Trimming removed 0 bases from V and 7 bases from J, with 10 bases in between. Germline values: CDR1 SGHTS, CDR2 YDEGEE. The CDR3 is made up of 13 amino acids. This CDR3 is CASSLAELSGYTF. The CDR3 DNA sequence: TGTGCCAGCAGCTTGGCCGAACTAAGTGGCTACACCTTC.

Here the CDR3 DNA reads TGTGCCAGCAGACTCGCGGGAGGCTACACCTTC. Its protein is CASRLAGGYTF. The chain has TRBV28 and TRBJ1-2; D is ambiguous. Trimming removed 6 bases from V and 8 bases from J, with 10 bases in between. This CDR3 is built from 11 residues. CDR1 MDHEN and CDR2 SYDVKM come from the germline V gene.

CDR3 bases: TGTGCCAGCAGCATCGACTCCCTAGACACAGATACGCAGTATTTT. Amino acids: CASSIDSLDTDTQYF. The rearrangement uses TRBV5-4 and TRBJ2-3; D is undetermined. The V gene's germline CDR1 is SGHNT and CDR2 YYREEE (reference sequence). This CDR3 spans 15 amino acids. The ends were cut back, 4 bases at V and 2 bases at J, with 14 bases in the middle.

This chain uses TRBV29-1 with TRBJ2-3; 14 bases are shared with TRBD2. The CDR3 is 15 amino acids. V was pared by 6 bases and J by 4 bases, with 6 bases of the junction left unmatched. Germline CDR1 reads SQVTM; CDR2 reads ANQGSEA. CDR3: CSVLGLAGGADTQYF. The CDR3 DNA sequence: TGCAGCGTCCTCGGACTAGCGGGAGGAGCAGATACGCAGTATTTT.

This clone came up a few times. The chain recombines TRBV7-2 with TRBJ1-2; D may be TRBD1 (6 bases). CDR3 length equals 18 residues. CDR1 and CDR2 from the germline V gene are SGHTA and FQGNSA. The V end lost 1 base, the J end lost 1 base, and 19 bases lay between the germline ends. The CDR3 loop reads CASSLDRSLRGINYGYTF. DNA of the CDR3: TGTGCCAGCAGCTTAGATCGGAGCCTAAGGGGGATTAACTATGGCTACACCTTC.

The V and J genes are TRBV5-1 and TRBJ2-7; D is unclear. This CDR3 region has 13 residues. The germline gives CDR1 SGHRS, CDR2 YFSETQ. Trimming stripped 0 bases from V and 1 base from J, with 5 bases between. CDR3 protein: CASSLEGSYEQYF. The CDR3, as DNA: TGCGCCAGCAGCTTGGAGGGTTCCTACGAGCAGTACTTC.